The 28 T cell receptor beta chains presented below share a single source sample, sequenced in a study of T cells in Graves' hyperthyroidism and ophthalmopathy (dated by TCRdb to between 2017 and 2020). The method behind the library was multiplex PCR. Sequencing relied on an Illumina HiSeq 2000. The TCR beta CDR3 regions were amplified from RNA transcripts. The TCR CDR3 was subjected to a first round of RT-PCR using the HTBI primer set and the Qiagen OneStep RT-PCR kit. TCRdb ran its own pipeline on the public reads, namely fastp trimming at Q25 and MiXCR clone calling, and kept in-frame beta chains. Entries are consolidated by CDR3 protein sequence, retaining the most common genes and DNA. The sample contains 300,000 to 500,000 distinct CDR3 sequences, about 14% of them found a single time. The ten largest clones represent around 28% of the sample. Sequencing used blood. These receptors were obtained from a man in his fifties with Graves' ophthalmopathy.

There are a few counts of this clonotype. This sequence joins TRBV6-5 and TRBJ1-2, with D possibly TRBD1 on 6 matching bases. The CDR3 sequence is 15 residues long. Germline V gene lookup returns CDR1 MNHEY and CDR2 SVGAGI. Between the trimmed V and J ends, which lost 2 bases and 1 base, there was a span of 11 bases. CDR3 sequence (DNA): TGTGCCAGCAGTTACGACAGGTTGGATAACTATGGCTACACCTTC. Protein sequence: CASSYDRLDNYGYTF.

A remark on this clonotype: A read error may be the cause here, since a much bigger clone is one base away. V and J are TRBV19 and TRBJ1-5, with TRBD1 matching 11 bases. The CDR3 covers 15 residues. Looked up from germline, CDR1 is LNHDA and CDR2 is SQIVND (reference sequence). The trim removed 4 bases at V and 6 bases at J, leaving 5 bases unmatched. The CDR3 here is CASSSGQGAGQPQHF. The CDR3 nucleotides read TGTGCCAGTAGTAGCGGACAGGGGGCGGGTCAGCCCCAGCATTTT.

Worth noting for this clonotype: Without the conserved terminal phenylalanine or tryptophan, this CDR3 likely stems from a read error. J is TRBJ2-1 and V is TRBV18; D remains ambiguous. Per the germline V gene, CDR1 is KGHSH and CDR2 is LQKENI. Trimming pared 4 bases from V and 0 bases from J, leaving 10 bases between. This CDR3 has 15 amino acids. The CDR3 region has the DNA TGTGCCAGCTCACAAGACCAGAGCTCCTACAATGAGCAGTTCTCC. Encoded protein: CASSQDQSSYNEQFS.

Remarks on this clonotype: This clone may be a read error of a much larger clone one base away. This rearrangement joins TRBV5-1 to TRBJ2-3; 13 positions match TRBD2. CDR1 is SGHRS, CDR2 YFSETQ, per germline. The CDR3 consists of 16 residues. CDR3 in DNA: TGCGCCGGCAGATTGGGACTAGCGGGACGAACAGATACGCAGTATTTT. This encodes CAGRLGLAGRTDTQYF.

Many counts were recorded for this clonotype. The rearrangement joins TRBV24-1 to TRBJ2-1, with 7 positions matching TRBD1. Trimming removed 6 bases from V and 7 bases from J; junction bases left unmatched: 5. Germline-derived CDR1 and CDR2 are KGHDR and SFDVKD. The CDR3 is 13 residues long. The DNA for the CDR3 is TGTGCCACCAGTCAATACAGGGGTAATGAGCAGTTCTTC. It is translated as CATSQYRGNEQFF.

This clonotype came up many times. This chain connects TRBV2 to TRBJ2-7; the D gene is possibly TRBD2 (6 bases). The ends were cut back, 7 bases at V and 0 bases at J, with 19 bases in the middle. Looked up from germline, CDR1 is SNHLY and CDR2 is FYNNEI. The CDR3 sequence is 16 residues long. The CDR3 DNA is TGTGCCAGCATAGACTTGGGGGACTTAGCCTCCTACGAGCAGTACTTC. It translates to CASIDLGDLASYEQYF.

Ten or more counts support this clonotype. V usage is TRBV11-2 and J usage is TRBJ2-1; D not certain. CDR3 length equals 12 residues. The V gene's germline CDR1 is SGHAT and CDR2 FQNNGV. V gave up 5 bases and J gave up 7 bases, with 9 bases separating them. The CDR3 region is CASSPLGNEQFF. CDR3 sequence (DNA): TGTGCCAGCAGCCCCTTGGGGAATGAGCAGTTCTTC.

The chain is built from TRBV24-1 and TRBJ2-3; D is undetermined. The length of the CDR3 is 14 residues. The germline gives CDR1 KGHDR, CDR2 SFDVKD. V was pared by 5 bases and J by 3 bases, with 11 bases between. CDR3 sequence: CATSVSWRTDTQYF. CDR3 DNA: TGTGCCACCAGTGTGAGTTGGAGAACAGATACGCAGTATTTT.

V usage is TRBV30 and J usage is TRBJ2-5; a possible D gene is TRBD2 (6 bases). Trimming shortened V by 0 bases and J by 3 bases, and 8 bases separated the two germline ends. Germline CDR1 reads GTSNPN; CDR2 reads SVGIG (reference sequence). CDR3 length: 13 amino acids. The CDR3 DNA is TGTGCCTGGAGTGTAGGCGGGGAAGAGACCCAGTACTTC. This translates into CAWSVGGEETQYF. The variable domain in full, completed from reference TRBV30 and TRBJ2-5, reads SQTIHQWPATLVQPVGSPLSLECTVEGTSNPNLYWYRQAAGRGLQLLFYSVGIGQISSEVPQNLSASRPQDRQFILSSKKLLLSDSGFYLCAWSVGGEETQYFGPGTRLLVL.

This clonotype was detected many times. The rearrangement links TRBV3-1 to TRBJ2-7; D not resolved. Germline V gene sequence: CDR1 LGHDT, CDR2 YNNKEL (reference sequence). The CDR3 runs to 14 residues. Deletions cut 0 bases from V and 4 bases from J, with 10 bases between. The CDR3 coding sequence is TGTGCCAGCAGCCAAGATTTGACCCCGTACGAGCAGTACTTC. The encoded protein is CASSQDLTPYEQYF.

The genes are TRBV10-3 and TRBJ2-2; TRBD1 aligns across 8 bases. The CDR3 sequence is 18 residues long. Trimming took 2 bases from V and 5 from J; bases not matched to a gene: 13. CDR1 ENHRY and CDR2 SYGVKD come from the germline V gene. CDR3 loop: CAISENGRGPRNTGELFF. The CDR3 DNA is TGTGCCATCAGTGAGAATGGCAGGGGGCCGAGAAATACCGGGGAGCTGTTTTTT.

Turning to this clonotype: A read error may be the cause here, since a much bigger clone is one base away. This chain links TRBV6-5 with TRBJ2-1, with D perhaps being TRBD1 or TRBD2 (6 bases each). The CDR3 loop spans 15 amino acids. Germline loops: CDR1 MNHEY, CDR2 SVGAGI. V was clipped by 2 bases and J by 0 bases, with 8 bases between them. CDR3 DNA: TGTGCCAGCAGTTACGAGGGGGGCTCCTACAATGAGCAGTTCTTC. Amino acid sequence: CASSYEGGSYNEQFF.

This clonotype was seen repeatedly, ten times or more. The chain links TRBV5-6 to TRBJ1-5; no clear D gene. Trimming removed 1 base at V and 7 bases at J, with 9 bases between. This CDR3 is built from 13 residues. Germline loops: CDR1 SGHDT, CDR2 YYEEEE. The CDR3 loop is CASSLTQAQPQHF. The CDR3 bases are TGTGCCAGCAGCTTGACCCAGGCGCAGCCCCAGCATTTT.

This clonotype was observed at least ten times. The chain couples TRBV11-2 to TRBJ2-5; 11 bases match TRBD2. V gave up 5 bases and J gave up 4 bases; unmatched junction bases: 6. CDR1 is SGHAT, CDR2 FQNNGV, per germline. There are 15 residues in the CDR3. CDR3 sequence reads: CASSLSGRASETQYF. The DNA for the CDR3 is TGTGCCAGCAGCCTTAGCGGGAGGGCCTCAGAGACCCAGTACTTC.

This clonotype showed up just a few times. The V and J genes are TRBV19 and TRBJ2-1; D gene uncertain. V was trimmed by 4 bases and J by 4 bases, leaving 8 bases between them. The CDR3 has 13 amino acids. Germline V CDR1 and CDR2: LNHDA, SQIVND (reference sequence). The CDR3 bases are TGTGCCAGTAGTACCGAGAAATACAATGAGCAGTTCTTC. Amino acid sequence: CASSTEKYNEQFF.

The V gene is TRBV29-1, the J gene TRBJ2-3, with 8 bases that match TRBD2. This CDR3 contains 14 residues. The junction had 8 bases not matched to a gene; V was cut back by 4 bases and J by 5 bases. Germline V gene lookup returns CDR1 SQVTM and CDR2 ANQGSEA. The CDR3 DNA is TGCAGCGTTGGAATCAGCGGGAGTCGAGATACGCAGTATTTT. Translating it yields CSVGISGSRDTQYF.

The rearrangement uses TRBV29-1 and TRBJ1-5; 10 bases are shared with TRBD1. Germline V gives CDR1 SQVTM, CDR2 ANQGSEA. V dropped 6 bases and J dropped 6; count of bases not matched to a gene: 5. CDR3 length: 13 amino acids. DNA of the CDR3: TGCAGCGTGGGGACAGGGGATACTCAGCCCCAGCATTTT. This translates into CSVGTGDTQPQHF.

This clonotype showed up many times. The V gene is TRBV5-1, the J gene TRBJ2-1; D not resolved. There are 15 residues in the CDR3. Between the trimmed V and J ends, which lost 7 bases and 1 base, there was a span of 15 bases. Looked up from germline, CDR1 is SGHRS and CDR2 is YFSETQ. CDR3 sequence (DNA): TGCGCCAGCGCCGAGGTGCCCCAATCCTACAATGAGCAGTTCTTC. Residues: CASAEVPQSYNEQFF.

This clonotype was seen at least ten times. The chain recombines TRBV12-3 or TRBV12-4 with TRBJ2-2; weak D call: TRBD2 (6 bases). Between the trimmed V and J ends, which lost 4 bases and 4 bases, there was a span of 10 bases. The CDR3 contains 14 residues. Written as DNA, the CDR3 is TGTGCCAGCAGTTCGGGACTCCGCACCGGGGAGCTGTTTTTT. It is translated as CASSSGLRTGELFF.

The rearrangement joins TRBV20-1 to TRBJ2-1; 14 nucleotides line up with TRBD2. The V gene's germline CDR1 is DFQATT and CDR2 SNEGSKA (reference sequence). The CDR3 consists of 17 residues. The trim removed 5 bases at V and 1 base at J, leaving 7 bases unmatched. In DNA form, the CDR3 reads TGCAGTGCTTATCCCCGGACTAGCGGGAGGTCCTACAATGAGCAGTTCTTC. This encodes CSAYPRTSGRSYNEQFF.

This clonotype has more than one count but fewer than ten. V and J are TRBV12-5 and TRBJ1-1; 7 bases map to TRBD1. CDR3 length: 14 residues. V shed 7 bases, J shed 2 bases, and the junction held 7 bases outside the gene matches. Per the germline V gene, CDR1 is LGHNT and CDR2 is FRNRAP. CDR3 amino acids: CASDLTGINTEAFF. The CDR3 DNA follows: TGTGCTAGTGATCTGACAGGGATAAACACTGAAGCTTTCTTT.

This clonotype was seen many times. This chain links TRBV6-1 with TRBJ2-1; D may be TRBD1 (7 bases). The germline V gene has CDR1 MNHNS and CDR2 SASEGT. The length of the CDR3 is 16 residues. The V gene lost 8 bases and the J gene lost 3 bases, with 20 bases spanning the gap. The CDR3 loop reads CASRGLRDRLYNEQFF. The CDR3 region has the DNA TGTGCCAGCCGAGGGTTGCGGGACAGACTCTACAATGAGCAGTTCTTC.

This clonotype was picked up many times. CDR3: CAWAGIPAEDTQYF. In DNA, the CDR3 is TGTGCCTGGGCGGGGATTCCCGCAGAAGATACGCAGTATTTT. The J gene is TRBJ2-3, the V gene TRBV30, with D possibly being TRBD2 (6 bases). CDR1 and CDR2 (germline): GTSNPN, SVGIG (reference sequence). The CDR3 runs 14 residues. V dropped 5 bases and J dropped 5 bases, with 17 bases sitting between them.

This clonotype has just a few counts. The rearrangement links TRBV12-3 or TRBV12-4 to TRBJ2-1; D perhaps matches TRBD2 (6 bases). V gave up 5 bases and J gave up 9 bases, with 20 bases separating them. The CDR3 is 15 residues long. This chain's CDR3 is CASSTPQRGLSEQFF. The CDR3 DNA is TGTGCCAGCAGTACCCCACAGCGCGGACTAAGTGAGCAGTTCTTC.

Only a few counts were recorded for this clonotype. The rearrangement uses TRBV20-1 and TRBJ2-4, with 7 bases lining up with TRBD2. J lost 3 bases, V lost 1 base, and 6 bases had no gene match. The CDR3 has 15 residues. Germline V CDR1 and CDR2: DFQATT, SNEGSKA (reference sequence). The CDR3: CSARGGRALKNIQYF. The CDR3 DNA reads TGCAGTGCTAGAGGTGGGAGGGCCCTCAAAAACATTCAGTACTTC.

Only a few counts were recorded for this clonotype. CDR3 sequence: CASSQGFSWREGILPDYEQYF. The CDR3 nucleotides read TGTGCCAGCAGCCAAGGTTTTTCTTGGCGGGAGGGCATTCTTCCTGACTACGAGCAGTACTTC. This rearrangement joins TRBV3-1 to TRBJ2-7, with TRBD2 matching over 9 bases. V lost 1 base to trimming and J lost 3 bases; unmatched junction nucleotides: 22. From germline, CDR1 is LGHDT and CDR2 YNNKEL (reference sequence). This CDR3 is built from 21 residues.

This clonotype has a count of ten or more. The V call is TRBV9, the J call TRBJ2-3; 8 bases are a match to TRBD1. The germline V gene has CDR1 SGDLS and CDR2 YYNGEE. CDR3 size: 16 residues. Losses at the gene ends were 5 bases for V and 0 bases for J; bases not matched to a gene: 8. In DNA form, the CDR3 reads TGTGCCAGCAGTCTTGGACAGGGCCTTAGCACAGATACGCAGTATTTT. Residues: CASSLGQGLSTDTQYF.

There are a few counts of this clonotype. The CDR3 DNA follows: TGCGCCAGCAGCAGGGACAGAACCAACTCCTACGAGCAGTACTTC. It encodes CASSRDRTNSYEQYF. The chain has TRBV5-1 and TRBJ2-7, with 7 bases aligning to TRBD1. With V trimmed by 4 bases and J by 0 bases, 7 bases remained unmatched. Germline V gives CDR1 SGHRS, CDR2 YFSETQ. This CDR3 has 15 residues.